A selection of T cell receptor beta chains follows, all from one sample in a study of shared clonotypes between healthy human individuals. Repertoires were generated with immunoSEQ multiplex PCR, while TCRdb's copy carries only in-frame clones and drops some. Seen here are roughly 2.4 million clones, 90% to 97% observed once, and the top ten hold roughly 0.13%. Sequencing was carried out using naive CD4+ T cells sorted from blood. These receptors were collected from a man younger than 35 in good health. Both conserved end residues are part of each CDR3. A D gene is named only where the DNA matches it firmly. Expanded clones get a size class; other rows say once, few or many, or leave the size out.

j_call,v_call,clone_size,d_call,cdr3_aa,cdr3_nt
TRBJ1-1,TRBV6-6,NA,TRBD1,CASRLGQGAQNTEAFF,TGTGCCAGCAGACTAGGACAGGGGGCGCAGAACACTGAAGCTTTCTTT
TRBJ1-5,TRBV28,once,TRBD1,CASSTTGGPHSNQPQHF,TGTGCCAGCAGTACAACAGGGGGCCCTCATAGCAATCAGCCCCAGCATTTT
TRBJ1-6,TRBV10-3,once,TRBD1,CAISVDREGSPLHF,TGTGCCATCAGTGTGGACAGGGAGGGGTCACCCCTCCACTTT
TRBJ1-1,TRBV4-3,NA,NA,CASSQLGVNTEAFF,TGCGCCAGCAGCCAATTGGGGGTGAACACTGAAGCTTTCTTT
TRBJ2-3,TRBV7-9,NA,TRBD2,CASSLALGLGSNTDTQYF,TGTGCCAGCAGCTTAGCCTTAGGACTAGGGTCAAACACAGATACGCAGTATTTT
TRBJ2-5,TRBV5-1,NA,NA,CASSLGAGLGETQYF,TGCGCCAGCAGCTTGGGGGCAGGGCTCGGAGAGACCCAGTACTTC
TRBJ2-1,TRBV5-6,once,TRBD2,CASSLGQRESYEQFF,TGTGCCAGCAGCTTGGGCCAGCGGGAGAGCTATGAGCAGTTCTTC
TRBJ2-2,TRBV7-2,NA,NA,CASSLSSVGELFF,TGTGCCAGCAGCTTATCTAGCGTCGGGGAGCTGTTTTTT
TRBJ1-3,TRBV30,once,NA,CAWGLGVYSGNTIYF,TGTGCCTGGGGACTGGGAGTCTACTCTGGAAACACCATATATTTT
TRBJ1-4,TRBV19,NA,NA,CASSSLREGKNEKLFF,TGTGCCAGTAGTTCACTTAGGGAAGGGAAAAATGAAAAACTGTTTTTT
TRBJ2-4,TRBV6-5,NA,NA,CASGQGPNIQYF,TGTGCCAGCGGGCAGGGTCCAAACATTCAGTACTTC
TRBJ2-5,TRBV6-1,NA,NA,CASKGEGLGQETQYF,TGTGCCAGCAAGGGGGAGGGACTGGGCCAAGAGACCCAGTACTTC
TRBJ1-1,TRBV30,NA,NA,CAWGDGRGTEAFF,TGTGCCTGGGGGGACGGGAGAGGAACTGAAGCTTTCTTT
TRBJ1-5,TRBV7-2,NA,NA,CASSLVGQSNQPQHF,TGTGCCAGCAGCTTAGTTGGTCAGAGCAATCAGCCCCAGCATTTT
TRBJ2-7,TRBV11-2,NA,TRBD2,CASSLAGGVREQYF,TGTGCCAGCAGCTTAGCGGGAGGGGTACGCGAGCAGTACTTC
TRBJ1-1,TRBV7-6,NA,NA,CASSYPDGGTEAFF,TGTGCCAGCAGCTACCCCGACGGGGGAACTGAAGCTTTCTTT
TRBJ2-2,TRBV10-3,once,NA,CAISESLTVLNTGELFF,TGTGCCATCAGTGAGTCGCTGACAGTTTTAAACACCGGGGAGCTGTTTTTT
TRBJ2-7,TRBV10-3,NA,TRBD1,CAISAGGSYEQYF,TGTGCCATCAGTGCAGGGGGCTCCTACGAGCAGTACTTC
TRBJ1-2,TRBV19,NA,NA,CASSIGDRSYGYTF,TGTGCCAGTAGTATCGGGGATAGGAGCTATGGCTACACCTTC
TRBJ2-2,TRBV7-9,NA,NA,CASSTSSGLPTGELFF,TGTGCCAGCAGCACGTCGTCGGGACTTCCCACCGGGGAGCTGTTTTTT
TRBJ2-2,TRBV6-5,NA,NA,CASMGTNTGELFF,TGTGCCAGCATGGGCACGAACACCGGGGAGCTGTTTTTT
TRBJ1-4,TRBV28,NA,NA,CASSPALRNEKLFF,TGTGCCAGCAGCCCGGCCCTCAGGAATGAAAAACTGTTTTTT
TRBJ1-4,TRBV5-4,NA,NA,CASSPGWGASNEKLFF,TGTGCCAGCAGCCCCGGCTGGGGGGCGTCTAATGAAAAACTGTTTTTT
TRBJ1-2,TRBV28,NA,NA,CASTIGQKGYGYTF,TGTGCCAGCACCATTGGGCAAAAGGGCTATGGCTACACCTTC
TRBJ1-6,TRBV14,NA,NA,CASSLGLSYNSPLHF,TGTGCCAGCAGCCTGGGCCTCTCCTATAATTCACCCCTCCACTTT
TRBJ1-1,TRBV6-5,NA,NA,CASSYSVLRGTEAFF,TGTGCCAGCAGTTACTCGGTACTCCGGGGAACTGAAGCTTTCTTT
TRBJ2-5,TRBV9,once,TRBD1,CASSEEGGKETQYF,TGTGCCAGCAGCGAAGAAGGGGGCAAAGAGACCCAGTACTTC
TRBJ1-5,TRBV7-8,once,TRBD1,CASSLAPRTGGNQPQHF,TGTGCCAGCAGCTTAGCGCCCCGGACAGGGGGCAATCAGCCCCAGCATTTT
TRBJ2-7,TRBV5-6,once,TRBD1,CASSSRGTGIHSYEQYF,TGTGCCAGCAGCTCCCGGGGGACAGGGATTCACTCCTACGAGCAGTACTTC
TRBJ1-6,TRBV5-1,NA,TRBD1,CASSFESPGQANSPLHF,TGCGCCAGCAGCTTTGAATCTCCGGGACAGGCTAATTCACCCCTCCACTTT
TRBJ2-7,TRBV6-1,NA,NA,CASLTGTRSYEQYF,TGTGCCAGCCTAACCGGGACACGCTCCTACGAGCAGTACTTC
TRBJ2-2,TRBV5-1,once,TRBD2,CASSWAGENTGELFF,TGCGCCAGCAGCTGGGCGGGGGAGAACACCGGGGAGCTGTTTTTT
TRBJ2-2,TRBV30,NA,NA,CAWSGFPYTGELFF,TGTGCCTGGAGCGGTTTCCCGTACACCGGGGAGCTGTTTTTT
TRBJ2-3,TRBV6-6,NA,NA,CASSYPTGRDTQYF,TGTGCCAGCAGTTACCCTACGGGGAGAGATACGCAGTATTTT
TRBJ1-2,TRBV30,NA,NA,CAWRRVSLRHGYTF,TGTGCCTGGCGCCGGGTCTCCCTAAGGCATGGCTACACCTTC
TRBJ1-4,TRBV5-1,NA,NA,CASSLDRTNEKLFF,TGCGCCAGCAGCTTGGACAGAACTAATGAAAAACTGTTTTTT
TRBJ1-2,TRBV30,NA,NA,CAWSVRQATNYGYTF,TGTGCCTGGAGTGTTCGGCAGGCCACTAACTATGGCTACACCTTC
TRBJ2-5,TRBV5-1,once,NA,CASSLGGTGQETQYF,TGCGCCAGCAGCTTGGGGGGGACCGGCCAAGAGACCCAGTACTTC
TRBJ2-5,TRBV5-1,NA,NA,CASSLAPEETQYF,TGCGCCAGCAGCTTGGCCCCGGAAGAGACCCAGTACTTC
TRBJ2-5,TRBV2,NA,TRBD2,CASGRGETQYF,TGTGCCAGCGGGAGGGGAGAGACCCAGTACTTC
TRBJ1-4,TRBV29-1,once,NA,CSVGSEWGTEEKLFF,TGCAGCGTTGGATCCGAATGGGGCACAGAGGAAAAACTGTTTTTT
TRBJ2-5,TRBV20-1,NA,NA,CSAPDGETQYF,TGCAGTGCTCCCGATGGGGAGACCCAGTACTTC
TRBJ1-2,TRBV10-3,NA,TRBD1,CAISVHRDRHYGYTF,TGTGCCATCAGTGTACACCGGGACAGGCACTATGGCTACACCTTC
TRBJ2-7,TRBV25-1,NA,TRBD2,CASSDLLAGALYEQYF,TGTGCCAGCAGTGACCTACTAGCGGGAGCTTTATACGAGCAGTACTTC
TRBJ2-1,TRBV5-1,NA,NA,CASSVGQIYNEQFF,TGCGCCAGCAGCGTTGGACAGATCTACAATGAGCAGTTCTTC
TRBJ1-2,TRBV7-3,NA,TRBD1,CASSSKPGQGNYGYTF,TGTGCCAGCAGCTCAAAACCGGGACAGGGAAACTATGGCTACACCTTC